This T cell receptor (beta chain) appears in the sequencing data of a study of Tregs in tolerant kidney transplant recipients. Only in-frame clones appear in the TCRdb table, and some are missing; sequencing was by immunoSEQ multiplex PCR. The sample holds under 300,000 clones, around 82% seen once. Germline CDR1 is LNHDA and CDR2 is SQIVND (reference sequence). Trimming took off 6 bases at V and 6 bases at J, with 14 bases between the two ends. CDR3 length equals 14 residues. The sequencing sample was made of CD4+ T cells from blood. The clonotype was recovered from a human donor in good health. The V and J genes are TRBV19 and TRBJ2-2, with D perhaps TRBD2 (6 bases). CDR3 DNA sequence: TGTGCCAGTAGGGGACTCTCATTGGCCGGGGAGCTGTTTTTT. As protein: CASRGLSLAGELFF.